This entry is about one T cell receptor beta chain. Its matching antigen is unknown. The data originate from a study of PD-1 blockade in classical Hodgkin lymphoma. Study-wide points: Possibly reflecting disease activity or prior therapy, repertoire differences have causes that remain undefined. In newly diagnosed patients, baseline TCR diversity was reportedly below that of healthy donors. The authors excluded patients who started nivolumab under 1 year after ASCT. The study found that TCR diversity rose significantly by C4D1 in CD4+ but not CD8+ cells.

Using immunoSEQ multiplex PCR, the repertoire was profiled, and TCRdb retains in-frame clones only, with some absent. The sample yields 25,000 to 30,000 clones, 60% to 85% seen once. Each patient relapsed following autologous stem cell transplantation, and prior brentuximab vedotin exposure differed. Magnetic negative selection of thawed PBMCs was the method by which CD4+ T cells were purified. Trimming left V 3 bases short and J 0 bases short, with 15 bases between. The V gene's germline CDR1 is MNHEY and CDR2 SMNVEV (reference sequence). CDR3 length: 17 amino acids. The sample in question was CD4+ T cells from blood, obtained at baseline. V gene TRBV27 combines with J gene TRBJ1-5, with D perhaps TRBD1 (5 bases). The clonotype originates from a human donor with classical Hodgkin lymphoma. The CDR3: CASSFSGVGNSNQPQHF. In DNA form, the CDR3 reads TGTGCCAGCAGTTTTTCGGGGGTGGGCAATAGCAATCAGCCCCAGCATTTT.